A selection of T cell receptor beta chains follows, all from one sample in a study of Ad26.COV2.S vaccination and SARS-CoV-2 variants. Some clones are missing from TCRdb's copy, which holds only in-frame ones; the method was immunoSEQ multiplex PCR. Here the sample spans approximately 400,000 clones, 83% being singletons. The source material was peripheral blood, sampled in a trial of Ad26.COV2.S vaccine versus placebo. The receptors derive from a person between 18 and 65 years old who received the Ad26.COV2.S COVID-19 vaccine or a placebo. The CDR3 runs from the conserved cysteine through the conserved F or W. The order of the fields is J gene, V gene, CDR3 protein.

J gene: TRBJ2-2
V gene: TRBV5-1
CDR3 protein: CASSLQGGSGELFF

J gene: TRBJ2-5
V gene: TRBV7-2
CDR3 protein: CASSLDPGAWETQYF

J gene: TRBJ2-2
V gene: TRBV5-6
CDR3 protein: CASTPGPYTGELFF

J gene: TRBJ2-3
V gene: TRBV11-2
CDR3 protein: CASSLHADTQYF

J gene: TRBJ2-4
V gene: TRBV29-1
CDR3 protein: CSVARGSGGANIQYF

J gene: TRBJ1-2
V gene: TRBV24-1
CDR3 protein: CATSRGARAGYTF

J gene: TRBJ1-2
V gene: TRBV7-9
CDR3 protein: CASSLGVTGYGYTF

J gene: TRBJ1-2
V gene: TRBV9
CDR3 protein: CASSVGEDGYTF

J gene: TRBJ1-1
V gene: TRBV6-5
CDR3 protein: CASRHRGGNEAFF

J gene: TRBJ2-7
V gene: TRBV12-3/TRBV12-4
CDR3 protein: CASSPGGDEQYF

J gene: TRBJ1-2
V gene: TRBV2
CDR3 protein: CASRTGFDYGYTF

J gene: TRBJ1-2
V gene: TRBV5-6
CDR3 protein: CARRTGDYGYTF

J gene: TRBJ1-5
V gene: TRBV4-2
CDR3 protein: CASSRDRDTAQPQHF

J gene: TRBJ1-2
V gene: TRBV11-2
CDR3 protein: CASSLVFGGYTF

J gene: TRBJ2-7
V gene: TRBV19
CDR3 protein: CASSSTPLAGYEQYF

J gene: TRBJ1-2
V gene: TRBV27
CDR3 protein: CASGNYQGASRGYTF

J gene: TRBJ2-7
V gene: TRBV11-2
CDR3 protein: CASSLDSSYEQYF

J gene: TRBJ2-2
V gene: TRBV6-4
CDR3 protein: CASKYSSGTGELFF

J gene: TRBJ2-5
V gene: TRBV5-1
CDR3 protein: CASSPTTGGETQYF

J gene: TRBJ2-5
V gene: TRBV7-3
CDR3 protein: CASSVSGQGRKTQYF

J gene: TRBJ2-6
V gene: TRBV5-4
CDR3 protein: CASSLVNPGANVLTF

J gene: TRBJ1-1
V gene: TRBV6-5
CDR3 protein: CASRWGNTEAFF

J gene: TRBJ2-7
V gene: TRBV7-6
CDR3 protein: CATSGQGGEQYF

J gene: TRBJ2-3
V gene: TRBV9
CDR3 protein: CASSLHVGGAPDTQYF

J gene: TRBJ2-7
V gene: TRBV5-1
CDR3 protein: CASSPGTGVEQYF

J gene: TRBJ1-2
V gene: TRBV7-2
CDR3 protein: CASSPWTGGYGYTF

J gene: TRBJ1-1
V gene: TRBV27
CDR3 protein: CASSFNGMNTEAFF

J gene: TRBJ2-7
V gene: TRBV10-2
CDR3 protein: CASSEAAFSYEQYF

J gene: TRBJ1-5
V gene: TRBV5-6
CDR3 protein: CASSLGVGLQTLNQPQHF

J gene: TRBJ2-7
V gene: TRBV29-1
CDR3 protein: CSVEGGEGEQYF

J gene: TRBJ1-1
V gene: TRBV7-7
CDR3 protein: CASSPLLEAMNTEAFF

J gene: TRBJ1-1
V gene: TRBV6-2/TRBV6-3
CDR3 protein: CASSRVVSTEAFF

J gene: TRBJ2-1
V gene: TRBV7-9
CDR3 protein: CASSSPGSGSGNEQFF

J gene: TRBJ2-5
V gene: TRBV30
CDR3 protein: CAGLPGTSGGVTQETQYF

J gene: TRBJ2-1
V gene: TRBV7-6
CDR3 protein: CASSIGSGGPLTYNEQFF

J gene: TRBJ1-4
V gene: TRBV5-5
CDR3 protein: CASSLRDGTNEKLFF

J gene: TRBJ2-7
V gene: TRBV6-1
CDR3 protein: CASSEEPRSGNGYEQYF

J gene: TRBJ2-1
V gene: TRBV4-1
CDR3 protein: CASSPRTSYNEQFF

J gene: TRBJ1-1
V gene: TRBV5-4
CDR3 protein: CASSFGRQTNTEAFF

J gene: TRBJ2-7
V gene: TRBV2
CDR3 protein: CASSPNGGYEQYF

J gene: TRBJ2-5
V gene: TRBV30
CDR3 protein: CAGADLEETQYF

J gene: TRBJ1-2
V gene: TRBV12-3/TRBV12-4
CDR3 protein: CASSLRLGYGYTF

J gene: TRBJ1-2
V gene: TRBV5-1
CDR3 protein: CASSLGDRGIYGYTF

J gene: TRBJ1-5
V gene: TRBV5-4
CDR3 protein: CASSLGISNQPQHF

J gene: TRBJ1-5
V gene: TRBV5-1
CDR3 protein: CASSLDPGNQPQHF

J gene: TRBJ2-3
V gene: TRBV5-1
CDR3 protein: CASSPWTSGSTDTQYF